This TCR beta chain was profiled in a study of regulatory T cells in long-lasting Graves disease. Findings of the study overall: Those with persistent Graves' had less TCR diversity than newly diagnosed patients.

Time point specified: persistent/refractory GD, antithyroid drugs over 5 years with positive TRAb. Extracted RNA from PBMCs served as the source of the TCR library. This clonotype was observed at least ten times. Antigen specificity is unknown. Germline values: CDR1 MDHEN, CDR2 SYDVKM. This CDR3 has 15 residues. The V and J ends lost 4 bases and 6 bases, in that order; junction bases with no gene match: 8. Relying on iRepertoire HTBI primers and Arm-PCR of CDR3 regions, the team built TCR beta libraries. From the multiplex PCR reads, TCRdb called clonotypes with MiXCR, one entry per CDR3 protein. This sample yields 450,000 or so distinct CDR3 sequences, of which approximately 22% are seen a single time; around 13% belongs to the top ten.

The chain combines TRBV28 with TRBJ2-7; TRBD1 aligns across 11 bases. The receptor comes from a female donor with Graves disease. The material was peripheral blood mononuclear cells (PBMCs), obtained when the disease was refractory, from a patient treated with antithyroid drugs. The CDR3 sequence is CASSSSGTGGFEQYF. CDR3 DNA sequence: TGTGCCAGCAGTTCCTCCGGGACAGGGGGTTTCGAGCAGTACTTC.